This T cell receptor beta chain comes out of a study of cytomegalovirus exposure and HLA in healthy donors. Study background: Genetic ancestry analysis placed about 80% of the roughly 400 donors that were genotyped in the Caucasian-associated cluster.

The PCR used 60 Vbeta and 13 Jbeta primers. The method was immunoSEQ multiplex PCR; TCRdb's version includes in-frame clones alone and lacks a portion of them. The table shows roughly 80,000 clones, with around 60% occurring only once. The ends lost 3 bases at V and 4 bases at J; junction bases unmatched: 8. CDR1 and CDR2 (germline): MNHEY, SMNVEV (reference sequence). The CDR3 extends over 15 amino acids. The chain links TRBV27 to TRBJ1-1; 7 bases map to TRBD1. The sequencing input was PBMCs. The source is a male donor in good health and CMV-seropositive. The CDR3 reads CASSFRTGQSTEAFF. In DNA form, the CDR3 reads TGTGCCAGCAGTTTTCGGACAGGCCAATCCACTGAAGCTTTCTTT.